This is a list of T cell receptor beta chains from one sample in a study of tumor-infiltrating lymphocytes in primary liver carcinoma. Each CDR3 protein is one row after TCRdb ran MiXCR on the multiplex PCR reads. The repertoire holds some 32,000 distinct CDR3 sequences, with around 78% as singletons. Sequencing was carried out using liver tumor tissue from sampling region 5. The receptors originated from a man between 40 and 49 years old with primary liver carcinoma and hepatitis B virus infection. Each CDR3 is given with its conserved first and last residue. A D gene is named only where the DNA matches it firmly. Some rows mark clone size as missing; the rest say once, few, many or name a class of expanded clone.

TRBV10-3	-	TRBJ2-7	-	TGTACCTCCTCTGACACCTTGACTACCTACGAGCAGTACTTC	CTSSDTLTTYEQYF
TRBV11-2	once	TRBJ2-3	TRBD1	TGTGCCAGCAGATTACCCGGACAGGAGCCGAATACGCAGTATTTT	CASRLPGQEPNTQYF
TRBV12-3/TRBV12-4	once	TRBJ2-7	-	TGTGTCAGCAGTTTAACGAGCGCCTACGAGCAGTACTTC	CVSSLTSAYEQYF
TRBV5-1	many	TRBJ2-1	-	TGCGCCAGCAGCAATTTACAAAAGAATGAGCAGTTCTTC	CASSNLQKNEQFF
TRBV11-2	-	TRBJ2-2	-	TGTGCCAGCTGCCTTGCGGGATCGAACACCGGAGAGCTGTTTTTT	CASCLAGSNTGELFF
TRBV12-3/TRBV12-4	-	TRBJ2-7	TRBD1	TGTGCCAGTAGTACGGGGACAGGGGGGTCCTACGAGCAATACTTC	CASSTGTGGSYEQYF
TRBV6-2/TRBV6-3	once	TRBJ2-7	TRBD2	TGTGCCTGCTCGTGGCGGGAGCACCACGAGCAGTACTTC	CACSWREHHEQYF
TRBV4-1	medium-sized	TRBJ2-7	TRBD1	TGCGCCAGCAGCCGTGCCGGGACAGGCTTCTCCTACGAGCAGTACTTC	CASSRAGTGFSYEQYF
TRBV11-2	-	TRBJ2-7	-	TGTGCTAACAGCTTTGTCATAGGCGGCTACGAGCAGTACTTC	CANSFVIGGYEQYF
TRBV5-6	-	TRBJ1-1	-	TGTGCCATCAGCCAGATGAGGGGCGGGACTGTAGCTTTCTTT	CAISQMRGGTVAFF
TRBV15	many	TRBJ1-5	-	TGTGCCACCAGTCACCGACTCGTGGATGGGGATCAGCCCCAGCATTTT	CATSHRLVDGDQPQHF
TRBV5-6	-	TRBJ1-1	-	TGTGCCAGCAGCTTGGGGTTAGGGGGAAGCACTGGAGCTTTCTTT	CASSLGLGGSTGAFF
TRBV4-2	-	TRBJ2-7	TRBD2	TGTGCCAGCAGTCGAAAACCGGGACTAGCGGGAGGGCCACCCGAGCAGTACTTC	CASSRKPGLAGGPPEQYF
TRBV4-1	-	TRBJ1-2	-	TGCGCCAGCAGCCAAGTATTGCGAGGGGACTACTATGGCCACACCTTC	CASSQVLRGDYYGHTF
TRBV9	-	TRBJ2-5	TRBD2	TGTGCCAGCAGCGACCGACTAGCGGGGCCGACCCAGTACTTC	CASSDRLAGPTQYF
TRBV11-3	-	TRBJ2-1	TRBD2	TGTGCCAGCAGCTTAGGGCTACTAGCGGGAGATGGTGAGCAGTTCTTC	CASSLGLLAGDGEQFF
TRBV4-1	-	TRBJ1-6	TRBD1	TGCGCCAGCAGCCACCACCTACAGGGGGATTCACCCCTCCACTTT	CASSHHLQGDSPLHF
TRBV6-2/TRBV6-3	-	TRBJ2-7	-	TGTGCCAGCAGCTACAACCACGAGCACTACTTC	CASSYNHEHYF
TRBV5-1	-	TRBJ2-7	TRBD2	TGCGCCAGCAGCTTGGCCCGAAGACTAGCGGGAGCCCCCGAGCGGTACTTC	CASSLARRLAGAPERYF
TRBV6-1	many	TRBJ2-4	TRBD1	TGTGCCAGCAGGACCGGGACAGGGAGGGACATTCAGTACTTC	CASRTGTGRDIQYF
TRBV11-2	-	TRBJ1-2	TRBD1	TGTACCAGCAGCTTGGCTCCAGGGGGGTCGGCTGTCTACACCTTC	CTSSLAPGGSAVYTF
TRBV6-2/TRBV6-3	-	TRBJ2-2	TRBD2	TGTGCCAACAGTTACTTCTCAAGCGGGGAGCTCTTTTTT	CANSYFSSGELFF
TRBV6-6	-	TRBJ2-1	TRBD2	TGTGCCAGCAGTTACTCCACTAGCGGGATAGGGAATGAGCAGTTCTTC	CASSYSTSGIGNEQFF
TRBV7-9	-	TRBJ2-5	-	TGTGCCAGCAGCTTAGGAATGGCAGGGTCGCTGGAGACCCAGTACTTC	CASSLGMAGSLETQYF
TRBV24-1	-	TRBJ2-1	-	TGTGTCATCAGTGATGGGGTAGAGCAGTTCTTC	CVISDGVEQFF
TRBV29-1	-	TRBJ2-3	-	TGCAGCATTGGTGCCCGAGGTCGCACAGATACGCAGTATTTT	CSIGARGRTDTQYF
TRBV10-3	-	TRBJ2-7	TRBD2	TGTGCCATCACCAAACGATCGGAACTAGCGGGAGGATTCCCCTACGAGCAGTACTTC	CAITKRSELAGGFPYEQYF
TRBV19	-	TRBJ1-1	-	TGTGCCAGTAGTATCCTGGGACATGGGATGAGCACTGAAGCTTTCTTT	CASSILGHGMSTEAFF
TRBV6-5	-	TRBJ1-4	-	TGTACCAGTAGTGGAGGGACGGGGCCGAATGAAAAACTGTTTTTT	CTSSGGTGPNEKLFF
TRBV10-3	few	TRBJ1-5	-	TGTGCAACCTCGGGAGGTACAGATACGCAGCATTTT	CATSGGTDTQHF
TRBV5-1	-	TRBJ2-3	-	TGCGCCAGCAGCTTGGGGGCGGGGAATTGGGGAGATACGCAGTTTTTT	CASSLGAGNWGDTQFF
TRBV5-6	-	TRBJ2-7	TRBD1	TGTGCCAGCAGGCGGGACAGGGTCATCAACGAGCAGTACTTC	CASRRDRVINEQYF
TRBV11-2	-	TRBJ2-1	-	TGTGCCAGCAGCGTAATCCTAAGCCCCTACAATGAGCAGTTCTTC	CASSVILSPYNEQFF
TRBV6-6	-	TRBJ2-7	TRBD1	TGTGCCAACAGTGACGACAGGGGGCGACACGAGCAGTACTTC	CANSDDRGRHEQYF
TRBV11-2	-	TRBJ2-5	-	TGTGCCAGCAGCTTAACAGCAAGGGGTTCAGGGGAGACCCAGTACTTC	CASSLTARGSGETQYF
TRBV11-2	-	TRBJ2-7	-	TGTGCCAGCAGCGGGAGCAGGGGCCTCCAAAACTACGAGCAGTATTTC	CASSGSRGLQNYEQYF
TRBV13	-	TRBJ2-3	-	TGTGCCAGCAGTCCCCGCTCGATTGACACGCAGTATTTT	CASSPRSIDTQYF
TRBV10-3	-	TRBJ2-7	TRBD2	TGTGCCATCAACAAACGATCGGGAATAGCGGGAGGGTCCTCCTACGAGCAGTACTTC	CAINKRSGIAGGSSYEQYF
TRBV12-3/TRBV12-4	-	TRBJ1-5	TRBD1	TGTGCCAACACTGCTACAGGGGGAGGTCAGTCCCAGCATTTT	CANTATGGGQSQHF
TRBV11-2	-	TRBJ2-2	-	TGTGCCAGCAGCTTAGTGGCACTAGTGGGAACCGGGGAGCTGTTTTTT	CASSLVALVGTGELFF
TRBV11-1	-	TRBJ2-1	-	TGTGCCAGCAGCCCGAAGGGCATAGAGCAGTTCTTC	CASSPKGIEQFF
TRBV11-2	large	TRBJ2-7	-	TGTGCCAGCAGCTTAGCAACCACCTACGAGCAGTACTTC	CASSLATTYEQYF
TRBV5-1	once	TRBJ2-3	TRBD1	TGCGCCAGCAGCAGGACAGGGGCCAGCACAGATACGCAGTATTTT	CASSRTGASTDTQYF
TRBV28	many	TRBJ2-1	-	TGTGCCAGCACACCCAGACCGGCCGGAAGGGGCTACAATGAGCAGTTCTTC	CASTPRPAGRGYNEQFF
TRBV24-1	-	TRBJ2-1	-	TGTGCCACCAGTGACTCCCGGACTAGGGGGGGTACCTACAATGAGCAGTTCTTC	CATSDSRTRGGTYNEQFF
TRBV6-2/TRBV6-3	-	TRBJ1-2	-	TGTGCCAGCAGGGGGGACGGCTATGACTACACCTTC	CASRGDGYDYTF
TRBV6-5	-	TRBJ2-7	TRBD2	TGTACCACCTCGACTAGCGGACTCTCTTACGAGCAGTACTTC	CTTSTSGLSYEQYF
TRBV6-5	-	TRBJ2-1	TRBD2	TGTGCCAGCAGCAGGACAGGGTCCCACGTAGCGGGAGGTACAGCTAAAAACATTCAGTTCTTC	CASSRTGSHVAGGTAKNIQFF
TRBV29-1	-	TRBJ2-2	TRBD2	TGCAGCGTTGAAGACGCCGCGGGAGCCCCCGGGGAGCTGTTTTTT	CSVEDAAGAPGELFF
TRBV5-1	-	TRBJ1-2	-	TGCGCCAGCAAGGGGACCCCTAACTATGGCTGCACCTTC	CASKGTPNYGCTF
TRBV4-1	medium-sized	TRBJ2-7	TRBD1	TGCGCCAGCAGCCTTGGACAGGGAGCCTACGAGCAGTACTTC	CASSLGQGAYEQYF
TRBV11-2	-	TRBJ2-3	-	TGTGCCAGCAGCCGACAACCCACCAATCCCACGGATACGCAGTATTTT	CASSRQPTNPTDTQYF
TRBV11-2	-	TRBJ2-7	TRBD1	TGTGCCAGCAGCCAAGGGACAGGGAGAGCCTACAAGCGGTACTTC	CASSQGTGRAYKRYF
TRBV14	-	TRBJ2-1	-	TGTGCCAGCAGCCCCGCTAGGGACTACAATGAGCAGTTCTTC	CASSPARDYNEQFF
TRBV11-2	-	TRBJ2-7	TRBD2	TGTGCCAACAGCTTTCTTAGCGGGAGGGGCTACGAGCAATACTTC	CANSFLSGRGYEQYF